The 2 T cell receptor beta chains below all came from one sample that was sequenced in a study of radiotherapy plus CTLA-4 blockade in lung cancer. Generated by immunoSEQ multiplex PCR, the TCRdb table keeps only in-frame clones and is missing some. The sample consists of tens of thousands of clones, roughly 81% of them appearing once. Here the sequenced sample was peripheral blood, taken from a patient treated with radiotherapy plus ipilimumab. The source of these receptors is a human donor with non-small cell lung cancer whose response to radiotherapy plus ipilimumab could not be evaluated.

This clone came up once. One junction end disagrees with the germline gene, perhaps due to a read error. The CDR3 DNA sequence: TGCGTCAGCAGCCAAGACGTCAGCGGAGATGGCTACACCTTC. The encoded protein is CVSSQDVSGDGYTF. The chain uses TRBV4-3 and TRBJ1-2, with D uncertain. CDR1 is LGHNA, CDR2 YSLEER, per germline. The CDR3 runs to 14 residues.

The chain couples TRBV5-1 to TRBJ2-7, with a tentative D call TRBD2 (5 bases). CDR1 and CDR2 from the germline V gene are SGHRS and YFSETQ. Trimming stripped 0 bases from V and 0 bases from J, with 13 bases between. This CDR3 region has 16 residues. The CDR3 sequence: CASSLAGGIVSYEQYF. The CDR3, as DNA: TGCGCCAGCAGCTTGGCCGGAGGAATAGTCTCCTACGAGCAGTACTTC.